This TCR beta chain was identified in a study of T cell changes during pregnancy in multiple sclerosis (dated by TCRdb to between 2019 and 2020). At the level of the whole study: The study examined how the T cell repertoire changed over the course of pregnancy in women with multiple sclerosis.

The CDR3 goes from the cysteine to the phenylalanine over 17 residues. The CDR3 DNA has 51 bases and is translated from base 1. Based on the germline V gene, the CDR1 and CDR2 sequences are SGDLS and YYNGEE. Compared with germline, V lacks 2 bases and J lacks 4 bases; bases without a gene match: 9. Libraries were made using the immunoSEQ multiplex PCR assay. TCRdb provides this immuneACCESS table in a form limited to in-frame rearrangements. Some clones are lacking; in checked studies, under half of them reflect an unresolved V gene, and why the rest are absent is not known. Across this sample there are roughly 58,000 clones, with about 92% seen only once. Clones ranked in the top ten supply just over 3% of the sample. As for this clone: The antigen it binds to is not known. Base quality data are lacking; no much larger clone is found one base away.

The chain links TRBV9 with TRBJ2-2; TRBD2 aligns with 9 central bases. This receptor was taken from a female donor with multiple sclerosis, enrolled in a pregnancy study. Source: CD8+ T cells from peripheral blood mononuclear cells, taken before pregnancy. The DNA reads TGTGCCAGCAGCGTTGGGTTAGCGGGGGACCTCACCGGGGAGCTGTTTTTT. Translated, it reads CASSVGLAGDLTGELFF. The full variable domain, with segments outside the CDR3 supplied by the reference TRBV9 and TRBJ2-2 proteins, appears as DSGVTQTPKHLITATGQRVTLRCSPRSGDLSVYWYQQSLDQGLQFLIQYYNGEERAKGNILERFSAQQFPDLHSELNLSSLELGDSALYFCASSVGLAGDLTGELFFGEGSRLTVL.